Below are 21 T cell receptor beta chains sequenced from a single sample in a study of vaccination and CD4 T cells after COVID-19. Cultured CD4+ T cell DNA was sequenced using the Oncomine TCR Beta short-read assay. TCRdb re-analysed the PCR reads in MiXCR, keeping a single row per CDR3 protein. The table has about 20,000 distinct CDR3 sequences, roughly 49% seen once. For these TCRs, the target antigens are not known. Treatment denoted: approximately nine-day PBMC culture with coronavirus spike peptide pools or control peptides (ViraFEST assay). Sequenced material: CD4+ T cells from blood, cultured in vitro, taken before SARS-CoV-2 vaccination. Every receptor here comes from a human donor who had recovered from COVID-19.

V usage is TRBV20-1 and J usage is TRBJ1-1, with a possible D match to TRBD1 (6 bases). Germline lookup yields CDR1 DFQATT and CDR2 SNEGSKA (reference sequence). V lost 5 bases, J lost 7 bases, and 17 bases lay in between. This CDR3 is built from 13 residues. The CDR3 reads CSAGQPTQGEAFF. As DNA, the CDR3 is TGCAGTGCTGGACAGCCGACGCAAGGTGAAGCTTTCTTT.

This clonotype was seen a handful of times. The chain joins TRBV7-6 to TRBJ1-1; the D gene is possibly TRBD1 (5 bases). The CDR3 is 13 amino acids. V lost 1 base and J 3 bases, leaving 6 bases between the germline ends. Germline CDR1 is SGHVS and CDR2 is FNYEAQ. The CDR3 DNA sequence: TGTGCCAGCAGCTTAGGAGGGGACACTGAAGCTTTCTTT. This translates into CASSLGGDTEAFF.

The CDR3 loop reads CASSGTGGSQPQHF. The DNA of the CDR3 is TGTGCCAGTAGCGGGACAGGGGGCAGCCAGCCCCAGCATTTT. J is TRBJ1-5 and V is TRBV19, with 12 bases lining up with TRBD1. Trimming at V came to 6 bases and at J to 7 bases, leaving 4 bases not matched to a gene. Germline CDR1 is LNHDA and CDR2 is SQIVND (reference sequence). CDR3 length: 14 residues.

A single count supports this clonotype. The chain has TRBV7-2 and TRBJ2-1; 9 bases fit TRBD1. CDR1 and CDR2 (germline): SGHTA, FQGNSA. J lost 3 bases, V lost 5 bases, and 5 bases had no gene match. CDR3 length: 15 residues. DNA of the CDR3: TGTGCCAGCAGCCCGGCGGGACAGGGCTACAATGAGCAGTTCTTC. Its protein is CASSPAGQGYNEQFF.

The V and J genes are TRBV18 and TRBJ2-7; the D gene is possibly TRBD1 (7 bases). Trimming stripped 8 bases from V and 2 bases from J, with 19 bases between. CDR3 size: 15 residues. Germline assignment: CDR1 KGHSH and CDR2 LQKENI. CDR3 in amino acids: CASSQQGTGAYEQYF. The CDR3 nucleotides read TGTGCCAGCAGTCAACAGGGGACGGGGGCCTACGAGCAGTACTTC.

The chain links TRBV6-2 or TRBV6-3 to TRBJ1-2; the match to TRBD1 covers 8 bases. Germline V lookup: CDR1 MNHEY, CDR2 SVGEGT. CDR3 size: 12 residues. The V segment lost 8 bases and the J segment 7 bases; nucleotides outside the gene matches: 6. CDR3: CASESQGAGYTF. The CDR3 bases are TGTGCCAGCGAATCTCAGGGGGCTGGCTACACCTTC.

The rearrangement links TRBV6-1 to TRBJ1-6, with D perhaps matching TRBD1 (6 bases). The CDR3 sequence is 16 residues long. Germline loops: CDR1 MNHNS, CDR2 SASEGT. V shed 6 bases and J shed 10 bases, with 22 bases lying between them. The CDR3 loop is CASRENRDLFGSPLHF. DNA of the CDR3: TGTGCCAGCAGAGAAAACAGGGACCTCTTTGGGTCACCCCTCCACTTT.

CDR3 loop: CASSSPLKTSGKAADTQYF. CDR3 coding DNA: TGTGCCAGCAGCTCCCCTTTAAAGACTAGCGGGAAAGCTGCAGATACGCAGTATTTT. The V call is TRBV7-8, the J call TRBJ2-3; 11 bases fit TRBD2. The germline V gene encodes CDR1 SGHVS and CDR2 FQNEAQ. V lost 4 bases, J lost 4 bases, and 16 bases stayed unmatched. This CDR3 is built from 19 residues.

The DNA for the CDR3 is TGCAGTGCTAGAGTGAGCGGGGGAAACACAGATACGCAGTATTTT. This encodes CSARVSGGNTDTQYF. V is TRBV20-1 and J is TRBJ2-3; the match to TRBD2 covers 8 bases. Germline loops: CDR1 DFQATT, CDR2 SNEGSKA (reference sequence). The CDR3 runs 15 residues. V lost 1 base and J lost 2; bases outside the gene matches: 5.

This clonotype is deemed large. The chain links TRBV15 to TRBJ1-1; D is ambiguous. Germline CDR1 reads LNHNV; CDR2 reads YYDKDF (reference sequence). Trimming took off 4 bases at V and 0 bases at J, with 12 bases between the two ends. The CDR3 runs to 15 residues. The CDR3 nucleotides are TGTGCCACCAGCAACCCCGCCCCCCTGAACACTGAAGCTTTCTTT. This codes for CATSNPAPLNTEAFF.

The rearrangement joins TRBV2 to TRBJ1-1, with D perhaps matching TRBD1 (6 bases). Per germline, CDR1 SNHLY and CDR2 FYNNEI. The germline V and J ends were trimmed by 11 bases and 3 bases, with 19 bases remaining between them. The CDR3 extends over 14 amino acids. CDR3: CASKSGQLYTEAFF. The DNA for the CDR3 is TGTGCCTCAAAGTCCGGACAGTTATACACTGAAGCTTTCTTT.

This clonotype was counted between two and nine times. V gene TRBV20-1 combines with J gene TRBJ2-7; 12 bases match TRBD2. Germline CDR1 is DFQATT and CDR2 is SNEGSKA (reference sequence). The CDR3 consists of 16 residues. V shed 3 bases, J shed 0 bases, and the junction held 6 bases outside the gene matches. CDR3 sequence (DNA): TGCAGTGCTAGTACCACTAGCGGGAGGAGCTCCTACGAGCAGTACTTC. It specifies CSASTTSGRSSYEQYF.

This clonotype was seen a few times. The rearrangement links TRBV6-1 to TRBJ2-1; TRBD2 aligns across 10 bases. The CDR3 runs to 15 residues. Unmatched junction bases numbered 1, after V lost 4 bases and J lost 1 base. Germline values: CDR1 MNHNS, CDR2 SASEGT. The CDR3 bases are TGTGCCAGCAGTGCTAGCGGGAGTTCCTACAATGAGCAGTTCTTC. This translates into CASSASGSSYNEQFF.

The V call is TRBV11-2, the J call TRBJ2-7; 8 bases are shared with TRBD1. CDR1 is SGHAT, CDR2 FQNNGV, per germline. The CDR3 is made up of 15 amino acids. V lost 4 bases to trimming and J lost 4 bases; unmatched junction nucleotides: 9. CDR3 loop: CASSYTSTGAYEQYF. Written as DNA, the CDR3 is TGTGCCAGCAGCTACACCTCGACAGGGGCATACGAGCAGTACTTC. Complete variable domain (other parts from reference TRBV11-2 and TRBJ2-7): EAGVAQSPRYKIIEKRQSVAFWCNPISGHATLYWYQQILGQGPKLLIQFQNNGVVDDSQLPKDRFSAERLKGVDSTLKIQPAKLEDSAVYLCASSYTSTGAYEQYFGPGTRLTVT.

The chain recombines TRBV6-4 with TRBJ2-3; the D call may be TRBD1 or TRBD2 (5 bases each). The V gene's germline CDR1 is MRHNA and CDR2 SNTAGT. V gave up 5 bases and J gave up 4 bases, with 13 bases separating them. This CDR3 has 14 amino acids. The CDR3 bases are TGTGCCAGCAGTCCCGGGACGGCGGCAGATACGCAGTATTTT. It specifies CASSPGTAADTQYF.

V is TRBV10-3 and J is TRBJ1-2; no clear D. The CDR3 is 16 residues long. The germline gives CDR1 ENHRY, CDR2 SYGVKD. V lost 0 bases and J lost 2, with 13 bases in between. Here the CDR3 DNA reads TGTGCCATCAGTGAGTCGACCGGCGACAAAAACTATGGCTACACCTTC. It encodes CAISESTGDKNYGYTF.

The chain employs TRBV7-9 and TRBJ1-2; weak D call: TRBD1 (6 bases). This CDR3 comprises 15 residues. The ends were cut back, 5 bases at V and 4 bases at J, with 17 bases in the middle. The germline V gene has CDR1 SEHNR and CDR2 FQNEAQ (reference sequence). CDR3 loop: CASSGKQTGLYGYTF. The CDR3 DNA reads as TGTGCCAGCAGCGGTAAGCAGACAGGTCTCTATGGCTACACCTTC.

The CDR3 region is CSVGTGGDYGYTF. The CDR3 region has the DNA TGCAGCGTGGGGACAGGGGGTGACTATGGCTACACCTTC. The gene calls are TRBV29-1 and TRBJ1-2, with 11 bases aligning to TRBD1. The CDR3 loop spans 13 amino acids. CDR1 and CDR2 from the germline V gene are SQVTM and ANQGSEA. Losses at the gene ends were 6 bases for V and 3 bases for J; bases not matched to a gene: 3.

This clonotype was seen just once. The V and J genes are TRBV18 and TRBJ1-2; maybe TRBD1 (5 bases). The germline V gene encodes CDR1 KGHSH and CDR2 LQKENI. The CDR3 extends over 14 amino acids. V was trimmed by 8 bases and J by 3 bases, leaving 16 bases between them. This chain's CDR3 is CASASGQGDYGYTF. DNA for the CDR3: TGTGCCAGCGCCAGTGGGCAGGGTGACTATGGCTACACCTTC.

The chain carries TRBV7-2 and TRBJ2-7; maybe TRBD2 (6 bases). The V end was cut by 1 base, the J end by 4 bases, with 11 bases between. This CDR3 comprises 14 residues. Germline lookup yields CDR1 SGHTA and CDR2 FQGNSA. Here the CDR3 DNA reads TGTGCCAGCAGCTTAGACTCGGGGGTTTACGAGCAGTACTTC. Translation: CASSLDSGVYEQYF.

V usage is TRBV7-9 and J usage is TRBJ2-4, with D possibly TRBD2 on 5 matching bases. This CDR3 is 16 amino acids long. The V end was cut by 2 bases, the J end by 0 bases, with 11 bases between. Germline V gives CDR1 SEHNR, CDR2 FQNEAQ (reference sequence). CDR3 in amino acids: CASSLSGGLAKNIQYF. CDR3 nucleotides: TGTGCCAGCAGCTTAAGTGGCGGACTAGCCAAAAACATTCAGTACTTC.